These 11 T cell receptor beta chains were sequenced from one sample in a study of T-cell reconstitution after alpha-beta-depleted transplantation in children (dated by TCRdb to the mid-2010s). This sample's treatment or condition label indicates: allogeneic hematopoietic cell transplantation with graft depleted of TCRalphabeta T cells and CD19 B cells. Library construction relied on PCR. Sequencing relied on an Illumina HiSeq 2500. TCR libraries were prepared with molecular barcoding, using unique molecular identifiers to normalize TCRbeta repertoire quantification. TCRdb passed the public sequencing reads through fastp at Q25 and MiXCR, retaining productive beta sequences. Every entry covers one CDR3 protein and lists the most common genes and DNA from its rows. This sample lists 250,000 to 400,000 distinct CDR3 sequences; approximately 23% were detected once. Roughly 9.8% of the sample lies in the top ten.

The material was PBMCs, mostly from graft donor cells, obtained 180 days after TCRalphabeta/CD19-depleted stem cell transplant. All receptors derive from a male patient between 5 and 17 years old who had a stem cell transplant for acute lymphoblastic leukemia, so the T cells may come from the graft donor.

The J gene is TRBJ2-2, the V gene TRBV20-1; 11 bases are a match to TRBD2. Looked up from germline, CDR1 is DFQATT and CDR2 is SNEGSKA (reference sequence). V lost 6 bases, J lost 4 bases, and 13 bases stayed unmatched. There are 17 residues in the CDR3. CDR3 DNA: TGCAGTGCAGGCCTCTTAACTAGCGGGAGTTCCACCGGGGAGCTGTTTTTT. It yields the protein CSAGLLTSGSSTGELFF.

In DNA, the CDR3 is TGCGCCAGCAGCCGGGTAACTAATGAAAAACTGTTTTTT. Translating gives CASSRVTNEKLFF. This chain connects TRBV4-1 to TRBJ1-4, with D unresolved. Trimming took 4 bases from V and 1 from J, leaving 4 bases between them. Germline assignment: CDR1 MGHRA and CDR2 YSYEKL. This CDR3 spans 13 amino acids.

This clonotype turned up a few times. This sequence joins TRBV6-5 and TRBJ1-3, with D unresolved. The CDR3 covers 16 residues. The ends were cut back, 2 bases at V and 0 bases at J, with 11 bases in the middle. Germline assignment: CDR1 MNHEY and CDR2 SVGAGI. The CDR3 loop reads CASSYEGRVSGNTIYF. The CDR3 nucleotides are TGTGCCAGCAGTTACGAAGGACGGGTCTCTGGAAACACCATATATTTT.

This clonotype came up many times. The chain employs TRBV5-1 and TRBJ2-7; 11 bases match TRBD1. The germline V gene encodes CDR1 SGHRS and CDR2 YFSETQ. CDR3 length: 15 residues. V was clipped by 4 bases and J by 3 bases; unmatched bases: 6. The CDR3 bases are TGCGCCAGCAGCGTTCCCGGGACAGGGGGCTACGAGCAGTACTTC. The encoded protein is CASSVPGTGGYEQYF.

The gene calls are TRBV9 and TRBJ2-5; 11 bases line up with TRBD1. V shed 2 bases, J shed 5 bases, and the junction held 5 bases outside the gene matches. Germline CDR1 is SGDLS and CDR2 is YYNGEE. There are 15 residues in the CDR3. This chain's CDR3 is CASSVRTGGPETQYF. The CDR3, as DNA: TGTGCCAGCAGCGTCCGGACAGGGGGCCCGGAGACCCAGTACTTC.

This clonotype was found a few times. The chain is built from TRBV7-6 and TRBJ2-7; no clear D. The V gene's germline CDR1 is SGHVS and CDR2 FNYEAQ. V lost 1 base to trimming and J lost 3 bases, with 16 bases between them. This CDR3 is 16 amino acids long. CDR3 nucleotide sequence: TGTGCCAGCAGCTTAGGGATCAGTAGGCCCGACTACGAGCAGTACTTC. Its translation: CASSLGISRPDYEQYF.

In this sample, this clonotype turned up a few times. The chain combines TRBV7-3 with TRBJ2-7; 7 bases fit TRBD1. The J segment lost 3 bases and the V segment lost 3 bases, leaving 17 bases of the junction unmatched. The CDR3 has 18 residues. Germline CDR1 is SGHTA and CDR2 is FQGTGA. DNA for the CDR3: TGTGCCAGCAGCTTTTCTACAGGGACAGCTCCCAAGAGCTACGAGCAGTACTTC. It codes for CASSFSTGTAPKSYEQYF. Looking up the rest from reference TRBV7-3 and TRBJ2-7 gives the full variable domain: GAGVSQTPSNKVTEKGKYVELRCDPISGHTALYWYRQSLGQGPEFLIYFQGTGAADDSGLPNDRFFAVRPEGSVSTLKIQRTERGDSAVYLCASSFSTGTAPKSYEQYFGPGTRLTVT.

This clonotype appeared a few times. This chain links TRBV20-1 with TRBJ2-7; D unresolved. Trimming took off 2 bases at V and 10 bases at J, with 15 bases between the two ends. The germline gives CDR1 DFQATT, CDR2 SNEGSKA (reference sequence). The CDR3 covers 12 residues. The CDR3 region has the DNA TGCAGTGCTAGAAATGTCGTCCTCGAACAGTACTTC. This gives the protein CSARNVVLEQYF.

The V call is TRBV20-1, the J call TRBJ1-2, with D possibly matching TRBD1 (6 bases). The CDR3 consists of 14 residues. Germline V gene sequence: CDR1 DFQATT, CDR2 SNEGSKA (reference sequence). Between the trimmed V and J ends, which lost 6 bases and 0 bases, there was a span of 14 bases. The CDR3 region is CSARGGLTNYGYTF. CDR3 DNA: TGCAGTGCGCGGGGGGGCCTAACTAACTATGGCTACACCTTC.

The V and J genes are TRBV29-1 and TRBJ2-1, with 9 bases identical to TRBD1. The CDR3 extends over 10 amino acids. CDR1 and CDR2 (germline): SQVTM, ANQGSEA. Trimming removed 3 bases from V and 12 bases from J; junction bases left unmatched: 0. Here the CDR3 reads CSVETGGQFF. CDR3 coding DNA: TGCAGCGTTGAGACAGGGGGGCAGTTCTTC.

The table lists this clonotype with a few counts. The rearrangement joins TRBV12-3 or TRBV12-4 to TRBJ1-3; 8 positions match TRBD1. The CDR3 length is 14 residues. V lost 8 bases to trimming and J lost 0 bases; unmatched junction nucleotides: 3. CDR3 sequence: CASGTGFSGNTIYF. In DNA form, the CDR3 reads TGTGCCAGCGGGACAGGATTCTCTGGAAACACCATATATTTT.